This TCR beta chain derives from a study of cytomegalovirus exposure and HLA in healthy donors. The overall study: Among the roughly 400 donors who were genotyped, roughly 86% fell in the genetic ancestry cluster that is associated with self-reported Caucasian donors.

It was with 60 Vbeta and 13 Jbeta primers that the PCR ran. Produced via immunoSEQ multiplex PCR; TCRdb's table is partial and in-frame only. The sample yields 100,000 or so clones, about 80% seen once. Study-wide findings and caveats: Sequencing likely generated an artifact that appeared as a cluster of highly shared sequence variants.

J was trimmed by 5 bases and V by 5 bases; bases with no gene match: 4. The germline CDR1 and CDR2 sequences are SGHTA and FQGNSA. The CDR3 extends over 13 amino acids. With respect to this clone: Its antigen is currently unknown.

This chain joins TRBV7-2 and TRBJ2-3; 7 bases are a match to TRBD1. This receptor was obtained from a human donor in good health. The sample comprised PBMCs. The CDR3, as DNA: TGTGCCAGCAGCGGAAGGGGGCGAGATACGCAGTATTTT. Translated, it gives CASSGRGRDTQYF.